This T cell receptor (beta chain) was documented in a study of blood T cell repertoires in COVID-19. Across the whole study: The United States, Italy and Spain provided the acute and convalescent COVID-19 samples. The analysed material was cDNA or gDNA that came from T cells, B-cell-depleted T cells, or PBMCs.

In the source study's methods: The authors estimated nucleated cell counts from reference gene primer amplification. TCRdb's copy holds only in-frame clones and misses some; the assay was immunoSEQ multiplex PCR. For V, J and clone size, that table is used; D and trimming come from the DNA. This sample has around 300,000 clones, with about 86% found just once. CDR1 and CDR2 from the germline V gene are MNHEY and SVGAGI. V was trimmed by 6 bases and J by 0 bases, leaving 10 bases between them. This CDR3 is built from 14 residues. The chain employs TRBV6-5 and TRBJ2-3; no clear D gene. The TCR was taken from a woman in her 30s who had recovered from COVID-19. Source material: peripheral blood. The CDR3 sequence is CASRTLISTDTQYF. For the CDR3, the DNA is TGTGCCAGCAGGACTCTCATTAGCACAGATACGCAGTATTTT.